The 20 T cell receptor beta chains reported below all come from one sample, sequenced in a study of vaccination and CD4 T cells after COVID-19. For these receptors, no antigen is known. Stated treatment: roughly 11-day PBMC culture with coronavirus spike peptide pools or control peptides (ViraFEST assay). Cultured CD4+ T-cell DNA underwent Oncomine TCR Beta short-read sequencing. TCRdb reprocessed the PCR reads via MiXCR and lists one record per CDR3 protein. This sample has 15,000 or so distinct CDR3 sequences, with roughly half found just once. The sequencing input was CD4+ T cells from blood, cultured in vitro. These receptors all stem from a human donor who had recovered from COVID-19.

CDR3 in DNA: TGCGCCAGCAGCTACCCCCGGGAAGGCACCGGGGAGCTGTTTTTT. It encodes CASSYPREGTGELFF. The chain has TRBV5-1 and TRBJ2-2; tentatively, D is TRBD2 (5 bases). The CDR3 has 15 amino acids. Germline assignment: CDR1 SGHRS and CDR2 YFSETQ. The V end was cut by 3 bases, the J end by 4 bases, with 13 bases between.

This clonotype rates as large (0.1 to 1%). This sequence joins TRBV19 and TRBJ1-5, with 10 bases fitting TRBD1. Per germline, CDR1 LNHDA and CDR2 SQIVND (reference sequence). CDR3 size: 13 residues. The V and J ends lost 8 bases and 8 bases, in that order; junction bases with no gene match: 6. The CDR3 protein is CASSGQGIEPQHF. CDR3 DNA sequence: TGTGCCAGTTCGGGACAGGGGATTGAGCCCCAGCATTTT. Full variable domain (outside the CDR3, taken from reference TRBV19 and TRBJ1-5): DGGITQSPKYLFRKEGQNVTLSCEQNLNHDAMYWYRQDPGQGLRLIYYSQIVNDFQKGDIAEGYSVSREKKESFPLTVTSAQKNPTAFYLCASSGQGIEPQHFGDGTRLSIL.

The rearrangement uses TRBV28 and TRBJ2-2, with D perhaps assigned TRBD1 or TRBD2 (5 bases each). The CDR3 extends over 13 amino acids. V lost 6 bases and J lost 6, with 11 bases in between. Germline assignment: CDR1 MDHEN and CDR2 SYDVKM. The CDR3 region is CASRRLGAGELFF. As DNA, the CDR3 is TGTGCCAGCAGGAGGTTGGGGGCCGGGGAGCTGTTTTTT.

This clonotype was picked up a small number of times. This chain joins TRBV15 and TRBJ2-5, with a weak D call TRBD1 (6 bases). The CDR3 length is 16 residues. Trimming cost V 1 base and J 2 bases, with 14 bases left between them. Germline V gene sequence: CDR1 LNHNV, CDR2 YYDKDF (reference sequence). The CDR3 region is CATSRGSIGTQETQYF. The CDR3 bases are TGTGCCACCAGCAGAGGCTCAATAGGGACACAAGAGACCCAGTACTTC. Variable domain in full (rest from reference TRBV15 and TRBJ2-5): DAMVIQNPRYQVTQFGKPVTLSCSQTLNHNVMYWYQQKSSQAPKLLFHYYDKDFNNEADTPDNFQSRRPNTSFCFLDIRSPGLGDTAMYLCATSRGSIGTQETQYFGPGTRLLVL.

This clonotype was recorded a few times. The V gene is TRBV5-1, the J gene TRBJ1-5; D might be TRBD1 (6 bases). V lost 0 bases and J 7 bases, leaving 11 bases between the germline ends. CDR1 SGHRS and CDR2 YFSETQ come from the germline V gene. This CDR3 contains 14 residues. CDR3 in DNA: TGCGCCAGCAGCTTGGAATGGGGGGCCCAGCCCCAGCATTTT. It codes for CASSLEWGAQPQHF.

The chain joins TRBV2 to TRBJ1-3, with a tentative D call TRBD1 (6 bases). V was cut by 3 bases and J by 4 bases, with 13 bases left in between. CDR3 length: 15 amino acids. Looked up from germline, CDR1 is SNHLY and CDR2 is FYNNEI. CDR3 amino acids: CASSDVGAGGNTIYF. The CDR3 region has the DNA TGTGCCAGCAGTGATGTGGGGGCGGGAGGAAACACCATATATTTT.

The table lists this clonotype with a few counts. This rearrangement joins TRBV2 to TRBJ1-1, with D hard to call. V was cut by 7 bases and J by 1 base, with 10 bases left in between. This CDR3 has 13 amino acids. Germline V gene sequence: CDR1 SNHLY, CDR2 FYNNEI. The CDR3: CASMRMENTEAFF. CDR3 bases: TGTGCCAGCATGAGGATGGAGAACACTGAAGCTTTCTTT.

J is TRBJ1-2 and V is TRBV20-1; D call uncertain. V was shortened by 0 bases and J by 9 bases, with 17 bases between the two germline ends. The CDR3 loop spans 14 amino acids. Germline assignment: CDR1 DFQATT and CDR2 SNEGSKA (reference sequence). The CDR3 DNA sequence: TGCAGTGCTAGAGAACGAGGGTTTAACACGAGCTACACCTTC. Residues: CSARERGFNTSYTF.

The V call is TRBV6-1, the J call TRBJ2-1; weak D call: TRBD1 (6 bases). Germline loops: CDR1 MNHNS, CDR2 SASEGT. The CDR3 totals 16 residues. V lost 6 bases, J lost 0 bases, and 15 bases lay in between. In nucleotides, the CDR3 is TGTGCCAGCAGGGGTCAGGGGCGAAGCTCCTACAATGAGCAGTTCTTC. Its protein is CASRGQGRSSYNEQFF.

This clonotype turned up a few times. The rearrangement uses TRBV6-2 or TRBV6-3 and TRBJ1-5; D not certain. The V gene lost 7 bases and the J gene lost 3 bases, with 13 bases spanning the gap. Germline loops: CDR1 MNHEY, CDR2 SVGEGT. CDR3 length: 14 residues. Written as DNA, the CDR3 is TGTGCCAGCACCGACTTCGGATTCAATCAGCCCCAGCATTTT. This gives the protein CASTDFGFNQPQHF.

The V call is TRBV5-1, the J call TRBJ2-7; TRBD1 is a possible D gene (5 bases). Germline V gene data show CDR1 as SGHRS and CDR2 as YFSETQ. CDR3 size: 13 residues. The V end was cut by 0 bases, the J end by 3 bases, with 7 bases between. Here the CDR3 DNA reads TGCGCCAGCAGCTTGGCCCAGGGCTACGAGCAGTACTTC. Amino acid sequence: CASSLAQGYEQYF.

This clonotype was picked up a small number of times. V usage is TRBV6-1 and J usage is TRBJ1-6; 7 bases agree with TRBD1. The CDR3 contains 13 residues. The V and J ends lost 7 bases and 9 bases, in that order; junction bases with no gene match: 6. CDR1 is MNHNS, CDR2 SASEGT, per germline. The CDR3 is CASKEGASSPLHF. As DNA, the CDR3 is TGTGCCAGCAAGGAGGGGGCGAGTTCACCCCTCCACTTT.

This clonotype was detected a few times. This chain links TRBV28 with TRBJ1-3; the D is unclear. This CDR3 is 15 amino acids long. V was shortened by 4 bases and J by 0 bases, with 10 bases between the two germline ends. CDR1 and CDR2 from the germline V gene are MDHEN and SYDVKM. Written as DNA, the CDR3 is TGTGCCAGCAGTTCCCCATCAGACTCTGGAAACACCATATATTTT. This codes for CASSSPSDSGNTIYF.

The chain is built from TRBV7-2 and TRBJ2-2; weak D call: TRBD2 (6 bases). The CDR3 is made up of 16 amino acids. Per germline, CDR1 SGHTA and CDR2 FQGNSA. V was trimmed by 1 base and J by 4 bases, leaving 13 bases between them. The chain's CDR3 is CASSLGGRSGTGELFF. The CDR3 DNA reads TGTGCCAGCAGCTTAGGGGGGAGGTCTGGCACCGGGGAGCTGTTTTTT.

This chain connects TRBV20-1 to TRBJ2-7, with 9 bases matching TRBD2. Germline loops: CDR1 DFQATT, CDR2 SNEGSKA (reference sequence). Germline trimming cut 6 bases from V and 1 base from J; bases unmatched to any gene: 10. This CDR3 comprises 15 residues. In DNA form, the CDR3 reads TGCAGTGCGCCTAGTGGCAGCGGGGGGTCCTACGAGCAGTACTTC. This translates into CSAPSGSGGSYEQYF.

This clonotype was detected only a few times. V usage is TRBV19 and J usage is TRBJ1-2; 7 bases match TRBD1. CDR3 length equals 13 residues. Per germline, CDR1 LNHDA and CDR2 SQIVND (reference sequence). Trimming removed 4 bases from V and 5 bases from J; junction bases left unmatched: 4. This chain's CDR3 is CASSRTGQYGYTF. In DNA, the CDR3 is TGTGCCAGTAGTAGGACAGGACAATATGGCTACACCTTC.

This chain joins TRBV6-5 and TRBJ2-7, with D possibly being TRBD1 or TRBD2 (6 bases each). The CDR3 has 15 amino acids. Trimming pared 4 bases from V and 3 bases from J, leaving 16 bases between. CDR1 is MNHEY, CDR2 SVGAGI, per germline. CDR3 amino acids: CASSLLRGEDYEQYF. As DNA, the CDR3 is TGTGCCAGCAGTTTGCTAAGGGGGGAGGACTACGAGCAGTACTTC.

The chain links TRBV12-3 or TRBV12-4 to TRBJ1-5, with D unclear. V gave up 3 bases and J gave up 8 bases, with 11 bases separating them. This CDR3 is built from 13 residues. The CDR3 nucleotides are TGTGCCAGCAGTTTGGCGGCACCGGAGCCCCAGCATTTT. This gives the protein CASSLAAPEPQHF.

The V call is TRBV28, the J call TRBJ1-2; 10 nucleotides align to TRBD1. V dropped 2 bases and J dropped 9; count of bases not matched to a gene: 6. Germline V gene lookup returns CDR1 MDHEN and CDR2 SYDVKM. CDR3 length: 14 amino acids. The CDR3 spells CASSLPGQGSSYTF. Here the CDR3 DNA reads TGTGCCAGCAGTTTACCGGGACAGGGGTCGAGCTACACCTTC.

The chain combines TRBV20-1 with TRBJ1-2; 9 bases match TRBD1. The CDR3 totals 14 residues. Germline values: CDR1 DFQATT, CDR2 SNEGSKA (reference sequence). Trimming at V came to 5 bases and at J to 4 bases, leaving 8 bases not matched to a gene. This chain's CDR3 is CSADEGQGIYGYTF. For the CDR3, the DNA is TGCAGTGCTGACGAAGGACAGGGGATCTATGGCTACACCTTC.